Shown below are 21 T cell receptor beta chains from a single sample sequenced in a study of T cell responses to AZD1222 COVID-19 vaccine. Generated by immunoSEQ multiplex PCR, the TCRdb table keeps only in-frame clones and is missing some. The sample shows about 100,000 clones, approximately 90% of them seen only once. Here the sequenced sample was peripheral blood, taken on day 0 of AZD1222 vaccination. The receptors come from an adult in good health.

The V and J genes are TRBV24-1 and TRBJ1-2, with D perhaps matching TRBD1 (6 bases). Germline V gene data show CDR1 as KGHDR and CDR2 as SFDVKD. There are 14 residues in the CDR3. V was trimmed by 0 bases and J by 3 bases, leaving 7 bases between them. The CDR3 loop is CATSDLDRYYGYTF. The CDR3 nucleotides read TGTGCCACCAGTGATTTGGACAGGTACTATGGCTACACCTTC.

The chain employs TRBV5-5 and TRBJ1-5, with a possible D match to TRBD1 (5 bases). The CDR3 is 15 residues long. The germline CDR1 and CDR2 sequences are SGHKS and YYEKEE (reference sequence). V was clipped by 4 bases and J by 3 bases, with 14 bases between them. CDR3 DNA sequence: TGTGCCAGCAGCCTAGGGACGGTTTACAATCAGCCCCAGCATTTT. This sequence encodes CASSLGTVYNQPQHF.

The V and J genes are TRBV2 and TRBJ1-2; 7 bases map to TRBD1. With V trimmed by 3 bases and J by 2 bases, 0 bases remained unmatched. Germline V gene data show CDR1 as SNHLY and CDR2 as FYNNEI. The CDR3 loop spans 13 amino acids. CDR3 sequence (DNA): TGTGCCAGCAGTGAGACAGGGAACTATGGCTACACCTTC. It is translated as CASSETGNYGYTF.

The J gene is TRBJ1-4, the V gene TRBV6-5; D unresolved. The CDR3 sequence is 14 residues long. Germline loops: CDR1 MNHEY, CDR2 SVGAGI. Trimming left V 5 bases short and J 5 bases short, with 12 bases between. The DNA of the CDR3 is TGTGCCAGCAGTATGGACCGGAGCAATGAAAAACTGTTTTTT. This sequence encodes CASSMDRSNEKLFF.

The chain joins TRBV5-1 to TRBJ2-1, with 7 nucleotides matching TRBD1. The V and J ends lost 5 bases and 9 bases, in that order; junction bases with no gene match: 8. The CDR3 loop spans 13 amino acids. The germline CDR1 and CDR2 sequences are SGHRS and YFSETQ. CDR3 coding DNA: TGCGCCAGCAGGTACACAGGGGAGACTGAGCAGTTCTTC. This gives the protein CASRYTGETEQFF.

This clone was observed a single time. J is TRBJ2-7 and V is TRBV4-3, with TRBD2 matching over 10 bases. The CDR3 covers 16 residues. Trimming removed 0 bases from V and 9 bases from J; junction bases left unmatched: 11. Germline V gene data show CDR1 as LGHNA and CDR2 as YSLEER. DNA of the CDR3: TGCGCCAGCAGCCAAGATAGGTCAGCGGGAGGGTCGCGGCAGTACTTC. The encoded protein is CASSQDRSAGGSRQYF.

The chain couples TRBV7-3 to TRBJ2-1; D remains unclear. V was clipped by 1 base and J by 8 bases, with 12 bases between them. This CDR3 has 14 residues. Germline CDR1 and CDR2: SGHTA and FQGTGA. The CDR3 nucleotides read TGTGCCAGCAGCTTAAGCCTGGAGTATGATGAGCAGTTCTTC. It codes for CASSLSLEYDEQFF.

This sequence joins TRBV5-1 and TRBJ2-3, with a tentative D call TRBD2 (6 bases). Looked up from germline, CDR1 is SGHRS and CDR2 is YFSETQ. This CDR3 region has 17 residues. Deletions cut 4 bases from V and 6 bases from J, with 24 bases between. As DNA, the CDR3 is TGCGCCAGCAGCCCCGGACTGGCAGTACTCGGAGGGGATACGCAGTATTTT. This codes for CASSPGLAVLGGDTQYF.

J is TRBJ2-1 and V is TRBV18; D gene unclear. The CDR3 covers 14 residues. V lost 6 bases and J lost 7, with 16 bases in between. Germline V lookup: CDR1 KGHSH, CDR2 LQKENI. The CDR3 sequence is CASSDAESSNEQFF. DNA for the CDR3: TGTGCCAGCTCCGACGCCGAGAGCTCAAATGAGCAGTTCTTC.

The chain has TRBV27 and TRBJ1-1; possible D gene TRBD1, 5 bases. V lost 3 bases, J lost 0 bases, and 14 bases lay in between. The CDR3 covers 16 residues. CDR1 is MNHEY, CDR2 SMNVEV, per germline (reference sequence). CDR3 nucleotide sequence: TGTGCCAGCAGTTTCGGTGGGGCACAACTGAACACTGAAGCTTTCTTT. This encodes CASSFGGAQLNTEAFF.

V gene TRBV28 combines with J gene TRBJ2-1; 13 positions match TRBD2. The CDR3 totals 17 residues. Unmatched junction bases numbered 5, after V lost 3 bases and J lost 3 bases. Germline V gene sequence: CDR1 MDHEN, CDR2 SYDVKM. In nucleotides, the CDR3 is TGTGCCAGCAGTTTGGGGGGACTAGCGGGATTCTACAATGAGCAGTTCTTC. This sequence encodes CASSLGGLAGFYNEQFF.

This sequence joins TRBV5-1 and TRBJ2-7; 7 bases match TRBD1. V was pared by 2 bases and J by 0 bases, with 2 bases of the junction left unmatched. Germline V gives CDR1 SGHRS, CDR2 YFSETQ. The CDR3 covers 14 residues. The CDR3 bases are TGCGCCAGCAGCTTAAGGGGGCGCTCCTACGAGCAGTACTTC. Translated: CASSLRGRSYEQYF. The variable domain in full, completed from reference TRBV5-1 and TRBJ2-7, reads KAGVTQTPRYLIKTRGQQVTLSCSPISGHRSVSWYQQTPGQGLQFLFEYFSETQRNKGNFPGRFSGRQFSNSRSEMNVSTLELGDSALYLCASSLRGRSYEQYFGPGTRLTVT.

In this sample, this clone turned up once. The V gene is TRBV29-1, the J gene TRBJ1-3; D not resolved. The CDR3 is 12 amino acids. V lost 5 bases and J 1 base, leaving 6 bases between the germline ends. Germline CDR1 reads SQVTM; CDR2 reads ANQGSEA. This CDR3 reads CSVWYSGNTIYF. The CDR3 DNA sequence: TGCAGCGTTTGGTATTCTGGAAACACCATATATTTT. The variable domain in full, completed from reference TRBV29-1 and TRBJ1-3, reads SAVISQKPSRDICQRGTSLTIQCQVDSQVTMMFWYRQQPGQSLTLIATANQGSEATYESGFVIDKFPISRPNLTFSTLTVSNMSPEDSSIYLCSVWYSGNTIYFGEGSWLTVV.

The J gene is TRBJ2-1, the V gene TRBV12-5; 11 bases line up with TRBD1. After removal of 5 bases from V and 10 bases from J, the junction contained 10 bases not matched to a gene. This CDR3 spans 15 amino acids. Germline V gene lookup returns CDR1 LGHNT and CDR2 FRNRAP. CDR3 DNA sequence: TGTGCTAGTGGTATCGGACAGGGGGCAGTTCGGGAGCAGTTCTTC. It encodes CASGIGQGAVREQFF. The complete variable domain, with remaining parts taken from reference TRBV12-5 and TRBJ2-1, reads DARVTQTPRHKVTEMGQEVTMRCQPILGHNTVFWYRQTMMQGLELLAYFRNRAPLDDSGMPKDRFSAEMPDATLATLKIQPSEPRDSAVYFCASGIGQGAVREQFFGPGTRLTVL.

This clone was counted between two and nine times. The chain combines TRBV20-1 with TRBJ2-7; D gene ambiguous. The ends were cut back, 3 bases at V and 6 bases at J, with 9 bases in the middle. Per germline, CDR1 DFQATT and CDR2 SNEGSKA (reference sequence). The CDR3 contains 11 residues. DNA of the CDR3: TGCAGTGCTAGGGATAAACTCGAGCAGTACTTC. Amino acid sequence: CSARDKLEQYF.

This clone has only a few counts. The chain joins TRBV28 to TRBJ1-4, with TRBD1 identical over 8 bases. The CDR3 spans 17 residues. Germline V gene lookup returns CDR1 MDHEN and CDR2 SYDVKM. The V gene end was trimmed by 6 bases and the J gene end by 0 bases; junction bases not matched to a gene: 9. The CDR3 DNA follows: TGTGCCAGCAGCTCACAGGGGGTTGGGGCAACTAATGAAAAACTGTTTTTT. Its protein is CASSSQGVGATNEKLFF.

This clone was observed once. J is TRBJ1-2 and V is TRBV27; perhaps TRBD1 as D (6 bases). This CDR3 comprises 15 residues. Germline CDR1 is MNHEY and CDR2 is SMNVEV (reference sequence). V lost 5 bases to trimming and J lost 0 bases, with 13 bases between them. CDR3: CASSPGQNPNYGYTF. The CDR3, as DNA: TGTGCCAGCAGTCCCGGACAGAATCCTAACTATGGCTACACCTTC.

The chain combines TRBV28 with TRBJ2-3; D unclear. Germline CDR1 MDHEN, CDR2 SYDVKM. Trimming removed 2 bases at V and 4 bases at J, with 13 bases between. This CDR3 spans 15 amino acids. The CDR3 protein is CASSLGSSRADTQYF. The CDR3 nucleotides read TGTGCCAGCAGTTTAGGTTCCTCAAGGGCAGATACGCAGTATTTT.

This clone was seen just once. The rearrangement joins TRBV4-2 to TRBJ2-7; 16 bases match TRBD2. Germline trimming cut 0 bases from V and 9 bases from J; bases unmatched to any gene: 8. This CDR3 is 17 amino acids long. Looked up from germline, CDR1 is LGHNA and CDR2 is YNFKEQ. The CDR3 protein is CASSQDWVGLAGGLQYF. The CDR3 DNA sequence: TGTGCCAGCAGCCAAGATTGGGTGGGACTAGCGGGAGGGCTGCAGTACTTC.

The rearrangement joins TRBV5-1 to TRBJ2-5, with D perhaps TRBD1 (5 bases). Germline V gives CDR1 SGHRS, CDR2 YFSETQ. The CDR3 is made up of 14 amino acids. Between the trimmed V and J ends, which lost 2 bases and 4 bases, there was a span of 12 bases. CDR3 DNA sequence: TGCGCCAGCAGCTTAGGGAAAGGGGCAGAGACCCAGTACTTC. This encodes CASSLGKGAETQYF.

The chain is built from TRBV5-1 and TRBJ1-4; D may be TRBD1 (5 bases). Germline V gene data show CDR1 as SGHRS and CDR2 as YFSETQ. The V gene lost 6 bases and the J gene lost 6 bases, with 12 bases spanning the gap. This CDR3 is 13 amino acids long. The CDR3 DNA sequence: TGCGCCAGCAAGGGGCACGGAGATGAAAAACTGTTTTTT. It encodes CASKGHGDEKLFF.